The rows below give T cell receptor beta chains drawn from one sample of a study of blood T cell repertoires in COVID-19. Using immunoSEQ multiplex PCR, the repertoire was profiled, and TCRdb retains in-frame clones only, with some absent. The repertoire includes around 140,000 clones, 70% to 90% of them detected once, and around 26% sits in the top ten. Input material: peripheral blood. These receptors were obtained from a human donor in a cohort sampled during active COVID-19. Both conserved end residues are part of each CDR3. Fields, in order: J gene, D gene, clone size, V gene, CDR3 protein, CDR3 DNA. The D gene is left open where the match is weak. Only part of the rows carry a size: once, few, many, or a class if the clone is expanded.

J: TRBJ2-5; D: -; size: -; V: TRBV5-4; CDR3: CASSLAAGQETQYF; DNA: TGTGCCAGCAGCTTGGCCGCGGGCCAAGAGACCCAGTACTTC
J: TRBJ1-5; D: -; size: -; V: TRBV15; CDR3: CATSRDTGVRYQPQHF; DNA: TGTGCCACCAGCAGAGATACCGGGGTTAGATATCAGCCCCAGCATTTT
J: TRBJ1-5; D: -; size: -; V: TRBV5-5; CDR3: CASSLTDSNQPQHF; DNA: TGTGCCAGCAGCTTGACAGATAGCAATCAGCCCCAGCATTTT
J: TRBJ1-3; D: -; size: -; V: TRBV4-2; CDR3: CASSQDRRVGNTIYF; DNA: TGTGCCAGCAGCCAAGATCGGCGGGTCGGAAACACCATATATTTT
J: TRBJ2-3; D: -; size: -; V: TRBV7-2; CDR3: CASSLAAWGADTQYF; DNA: TGTGCCAGCAGCTTAGCTGCCTGGGGGGCAGATACGCAGTATTTT
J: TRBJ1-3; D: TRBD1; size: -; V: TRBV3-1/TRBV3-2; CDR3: CASSQVGGGTGNTIYF; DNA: TGTGCCAGCAGCCAAGTAGGGGGCGGGACTGGAAACACCATATATTTT
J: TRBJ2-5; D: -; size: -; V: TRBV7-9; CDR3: CASSPPTVQETQYF; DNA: TGTGCCAGCAGCCCTCCGACAGTCCAAGAGACCCAGTACTTC
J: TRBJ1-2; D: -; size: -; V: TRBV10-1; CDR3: CASSESVDEGSNYGYTF; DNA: TGCGCCAGCAGTGAGTCTGTCGACGAAGGGAGCAACTATGGCTACACCTTC
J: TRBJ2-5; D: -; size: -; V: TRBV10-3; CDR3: CAISASAQETQYF; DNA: TGTGCCATCAGTGCGTCAGCCCAAGAGACCCAGTACTTC
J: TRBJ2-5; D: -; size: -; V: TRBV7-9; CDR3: CASSTRQRETQYF; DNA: TGTGCCAGCAGCACCCGACAGAGGGAGACCCAGTACTTC
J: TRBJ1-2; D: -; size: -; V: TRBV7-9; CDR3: CASSLGVGGYGYTF; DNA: TGTGCCAGCAGCTTAGGTGTGGGGGGCTATGGCTACACCTTC
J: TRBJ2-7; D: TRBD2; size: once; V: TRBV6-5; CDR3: CASRPLAGDSYEQYF; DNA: TGTGCCAGCAGACCACTAGCGGGGGACTCCTACGAGCAGTACTTC
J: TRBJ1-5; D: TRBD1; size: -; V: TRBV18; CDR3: CASSPAGGSSNQPQHF; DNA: TGTGCCAGCTCACCAGCAGGGGGAAGTAGCAATCAGCCCCAGCATTTT
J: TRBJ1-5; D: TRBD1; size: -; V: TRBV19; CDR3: CASSINRGGQPQHF; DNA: TGTGCCAGTAGTATAAACAGGGGAGGTCAGCCCCAGCATTTT
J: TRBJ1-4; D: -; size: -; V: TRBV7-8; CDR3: CASSTSPGTQRDEKLFF; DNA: TGTGCCAGCAGCACCTCCCCCGGGACTCAAAGAGATGAAAAACTGTTTTTT
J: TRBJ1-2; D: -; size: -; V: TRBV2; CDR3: CASCPLPGEGYTF; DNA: TGTGCCAGCTGCCCTCTGCCAGGGGAGGGCTACACCTTC
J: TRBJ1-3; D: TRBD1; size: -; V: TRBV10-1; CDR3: CASSVVALGQLCSSGNTIYF; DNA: TGCGCCAGCAGCGTTGTTGCCTTGGGACAGCTTTGTTCCTCTGGAAACACCATATATTTT
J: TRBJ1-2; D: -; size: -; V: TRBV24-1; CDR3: CATSVRGDGYTF; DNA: TGTGCCACCAGTGTCAGGGGCGATGGCTACACCTTC
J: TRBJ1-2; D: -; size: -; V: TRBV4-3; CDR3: CASSQDRVPEGYTF; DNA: TGCGCCAGCAGCCAAGACAGGGTCCCGGAAGGCTACACCTTC
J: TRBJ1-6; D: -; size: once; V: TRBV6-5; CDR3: CASSYDRNSPLHF; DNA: TGTGCCAGCAGTTACGACAGGAACTCACCCCTCCACTTT
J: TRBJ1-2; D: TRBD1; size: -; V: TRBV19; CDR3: CASSTTGEGYTF; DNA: TGTGCCAGTAGCACGACAGGGGAAGGCTACACCTTC
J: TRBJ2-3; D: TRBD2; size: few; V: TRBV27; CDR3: CASSLIGLAGIDTQYF; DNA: TGTGCCAGCAGTTTAATCGGGCTAGCGGGGATAGATACGCAGTATTTT
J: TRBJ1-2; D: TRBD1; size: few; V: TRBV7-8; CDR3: CASSSVDRADYGYTF; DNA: TGTGCCAGCAGCTCTGTAGACAGGGCGGACTATGGCTACACCTTC
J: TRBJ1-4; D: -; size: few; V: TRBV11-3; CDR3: CASSLGGSDEKLFF; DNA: TGTGCCAGCAGCTTAGGAGGGAGCGATGAAAAACTGTTTTTT
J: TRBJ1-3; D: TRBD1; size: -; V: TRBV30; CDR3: CAWSQTGPPGNTIYF; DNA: TGTGCCTGGAGTCAGACAGGGCCCCCTGGAAACACCATATATTTT
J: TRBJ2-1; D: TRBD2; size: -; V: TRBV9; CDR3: CASSPYSGGANNEQFF; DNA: TGTGCCAGCAGCCCCTATAGCGGGGGGGCCAACAATGAGCAGTTCTTC
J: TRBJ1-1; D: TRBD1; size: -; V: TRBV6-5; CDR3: CASSFTSGQVNTEAFF; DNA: TGTGCCAGCAGTTTCACTTCGGGACAGGTAAACACTGAAGCTTTCTTT
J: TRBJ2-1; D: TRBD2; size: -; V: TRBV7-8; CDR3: CASSVMKVGTTSYNEQFF; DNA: TGTGCCAGCAGCGTTATGAAAGTGGGGACTACCTCCTACAATGAGCAGTTCTTC
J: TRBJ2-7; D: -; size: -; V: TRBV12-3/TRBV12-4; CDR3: CASSLGSSYEQYF; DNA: TGTGCCAGCAGTTTGGGGAGCTCCTACGAGCAGTACTTC
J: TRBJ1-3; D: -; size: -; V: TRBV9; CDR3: CASSVGTPRENTIYF; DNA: TGTGCCAGCAGCGTAGGAACCCCGAGGGAAAACACCATATATTTT
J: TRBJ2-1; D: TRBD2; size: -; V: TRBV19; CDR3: CASSMVPGGPYEQFF; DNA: TGTGCCAGTAGTATGGTTCCGGGGGGGCCGTATGAGCAGTTCTTC
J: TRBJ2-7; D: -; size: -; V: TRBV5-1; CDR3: CASSSGDREQYF; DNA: TGCGCCAGCAGCTCGGGGGATCGCGAGCAGTACTTC
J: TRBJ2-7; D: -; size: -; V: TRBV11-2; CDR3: CASSFLDGFGMSEQYF; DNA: TGTGCCAGCAGCTTCCTAGACGGTTTCGGTATGAGCGAGCAGTACTTC
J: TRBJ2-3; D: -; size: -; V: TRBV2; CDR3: CASSSAPRGAGTDTQYF; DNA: TGTGCCAGCAGCTCAGCCCCCAGGGGGGCCGGCACAGATACGCAGTATTTT
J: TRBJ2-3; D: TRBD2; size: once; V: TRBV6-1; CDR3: CASSEEPAGGLYTQYF; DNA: TGTGCCAGCAGTGAAGAACCAGCGGGGGGGCTATATACGCAGTATTTT
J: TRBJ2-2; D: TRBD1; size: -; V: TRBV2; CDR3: CASSPQGGWTGELFF; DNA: TGTGCCAGCAGTCCACAGGGGGGTTGGACCGGGGAGCTGTTTTTT
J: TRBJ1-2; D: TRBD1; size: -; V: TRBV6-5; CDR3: CASSYTDRDYGYTF; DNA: TGTGCCAGCAGTTACACCGACAGGGATTATGGCTACACCTTC